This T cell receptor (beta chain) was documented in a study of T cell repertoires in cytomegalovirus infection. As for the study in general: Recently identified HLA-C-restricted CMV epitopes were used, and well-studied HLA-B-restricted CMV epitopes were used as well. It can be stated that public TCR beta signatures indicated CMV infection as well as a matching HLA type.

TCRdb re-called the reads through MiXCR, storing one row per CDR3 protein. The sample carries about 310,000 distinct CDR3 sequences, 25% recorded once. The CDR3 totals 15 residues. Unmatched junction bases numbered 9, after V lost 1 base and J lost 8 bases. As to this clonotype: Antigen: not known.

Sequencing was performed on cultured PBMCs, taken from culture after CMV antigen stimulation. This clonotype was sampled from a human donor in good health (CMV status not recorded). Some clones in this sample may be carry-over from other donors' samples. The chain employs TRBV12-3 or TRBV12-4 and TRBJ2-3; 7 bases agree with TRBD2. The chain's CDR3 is CASSLGLAGVSTQYF. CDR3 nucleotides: TGTGCCAGCAGTTTAGGTCTGGCGGGAGTTTCTACGCAGTATTTT.